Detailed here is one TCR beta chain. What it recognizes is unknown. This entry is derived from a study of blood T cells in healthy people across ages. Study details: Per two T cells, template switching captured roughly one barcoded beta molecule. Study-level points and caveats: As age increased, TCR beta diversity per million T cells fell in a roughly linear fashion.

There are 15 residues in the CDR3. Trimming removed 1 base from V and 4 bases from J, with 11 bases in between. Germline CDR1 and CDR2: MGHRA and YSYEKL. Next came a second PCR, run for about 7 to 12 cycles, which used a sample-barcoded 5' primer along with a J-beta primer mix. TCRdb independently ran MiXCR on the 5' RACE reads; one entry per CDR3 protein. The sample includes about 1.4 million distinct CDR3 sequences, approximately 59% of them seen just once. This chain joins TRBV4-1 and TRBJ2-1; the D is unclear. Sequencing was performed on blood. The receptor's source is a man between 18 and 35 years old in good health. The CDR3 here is CASSQVKRMYNEQFF. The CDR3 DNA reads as TGCGCCAGCAGCCAAGTAAAGAGGATGTACAATGAGCAGTTCTTC.